These 15 T cell receptor beta chains came from one sample sequenced in a study of T cells in Graves' hyperthyroidism and ophthalmopathy. The TCR beta CDR3 regions underwent amplification using RNA transcripts as the source. A set of HTBI primers served as the primers for a first-round RT-PCR of the TCR CDR3. TCRdb redid the calling of the multiplex PCR reads with MiXCR, one entry per CDR3 protein. The table lists some 740,000 distinct CDR3 sequences, around 15% of them singletons. Sequencing input: blood. The receptors were gathered from a woman younger than 35 with Graves' hyperthyroidism.

This clonotype was counted a few times. One junction end does not reproduce the germline sequence, and a read error may be involved. The chain is built from TRBV7-2 and TRBJ1-4, with 11 bases matching TRBD1. From germline, CDR1 is SGHTA and CDR2 FQGNSA. CDR3 length: 14 residues. Written as DNA, the CDR3 is TGTGCCGGCAGCCCCGGGACAGGGGGAGAAAAACTGTTTTTT. Residues: CAGSPGTGGEKLFF.

CDR3 protein: CASSRTGAEAEAFF. The CDR3 coding sequence is TGTGCCAGTAGTCGAACAGGGGCTGAAGCTGAAGCTTTCTTT. The chain uses TRBV19 and TRBJ1-1; TRBD1 matches at 7 bases. The CDR3 spans 14 residues. The germline V gene encodes CDR1 LNHDA and CDR2 SQIVND (reference sequence). Trimming cost V 5 bases and J 6 bases; bases outside gene matches: 9.

V usage is TRBV9 and J usage is TRBJ1-1; D is unclear. Germline CDR1 SGDLS, CDR2 YYNGEE. Trimming took 0 bases from V and 3 from J, leaving 6 bases between them. This CDR3 is built from 13 residues. CDR3 sequence: CASSVVYYTEAFF. The CDR3, as DNA: TGTGCCAGCAGCGTAGTTTATTACACTGAAGCTTTCTTT.

This clonotype was observed a handful of times. The rearrangement uses TRBV2 and TRBJ1-3; weak D call: TRBD1 (5 bases). Germline assignment: CDR1 SNHLY and CDR2 FYNNEI. Trimming took off 6 bases at V and 3 bases at J, with 12 bases between the two ends. This CDR3 contains 14 residues. For the CDR3, the DNA is TGTGCCAGCAGCGCCAGGGTTAGTGGAAACACCATATATTTT. Residues: CASSARVSGNTIYF.

A few counts support this clonotype. The chain has TRBV7-9 and TRBJ1-1, with D possibly matching TRBD1 (5 bases). This CDR3 has 13 residues. CDR1 and CDR2 from the germline V gene are SEHNR and FQNEAQ (reference sequence). V was clipped by 1 base and J by 8 bases, with 11 bases between them. CDR3 sequence: CASSLDTTGEAFF. The CDR3, as DNA: TGTGCCAGCAGCTTAGATACAACAGGCGAAGCTTTCTTT. The full variable domain, rest sourced from reference TRBV7-9 and TRBJ1-1, is DTGVSQNPRHKITKRGQNVTFRCDPISEHNRLYWYRQTLGQGPEFLTYFQNEAQLEKSRLLSDRFSAERPKGSFSTLEIQRTEQGDSAMYLCASSLDTTGEAFFGQGTRLTVV.

This chain links TRBV24-1 with TRBJ2-5, with 8 bases identical to TRBD2. Germline values: CDR1 KGHDR, CDR2 SFDVKD. The CDR3 has 15 amino acids. The V gene end was trimmed by 4 bases and the J gene end by 7 bases; junction bases not matched to a gene: 10. The CDR3 DNA reads TGTGCCACCAGTGAAGGGGCTAAAGCGGGAGCGACCCAGTACTTC. Translating it yields CATSEGAKAGATQYF.

This clonotype was observed a few times. V usage is TRBV27 and J usage is TRBJ2-5, with D possibly matching TRBD2 (5 bases). This CDR3 contains 14 residues. Germline assignment: CDR1 MNHEY and CDR2 SMNVEV (reference sequence). V lost 8 bases and J lost 0, with 13 bases in between. CDR3 nucleotide sequence: TGTGCCAGCGGAGGCGGTTGGTACCAAGAGACCCAGTACTTC. This codes for CASGGGWYQETQYF.

This clonotype was observed at least ten times. The chain is built from TRBV3-1 and TRBJ2-5, with TRBD1 matching 7 bases. Per the germline V gene, CDR1 is LGHDT and CDR2 is YNNKEL (reference sequence). V shed 4 bases, J shed 1 base, and the junction held 3 bases outside the gene matches. The CDR3 runs to 14 residues. The CDR3 loop reads CASSPGTVQETQYF. For the CDR3, the DNA is TGTGCCAGCAGCCCCGGGACAGTCCAAGAGACCCAGTACTTC.

This clonotype has ten or more counts. The rearrangement uses TRBV20-1 and TRBJ1-1; maybe TRBD1 (5 bases). Germline V CDR1 and CDR2: DFQATT, SNEGSKA (reference sequence). CDR3 length: 13 residues. V gave up 2 bases and J gave up 3 bases, with 10 bases separating them. The CDR3 region has the DNA TGCAGTGCTAGAAGAGTGGGGCACACTGAAGCTTTCTTT. It codes for CSARRVGHTEAFF.

The gene calls are TRBV28 and TRBJ2-7, with D unclear. Per the germline V gene, CDR1 is MDHEN and CDR2 is SYDVKM. This CDR3 has 15 amino acids. The V end was cut by 3 bases, the J end by 2 bases, with 14 bases between. CDR3 coding DNA: TGTGCCAGCAGTTTCCCCCATAGGGCTCCCTACGAGCAGTACTTC. Amino acids: CASSFPHRAPYEQYF.

This rearrangement joins TRBV2 to TRBJ2-7; 9 nucleotides align to TRBD1. This CDR3 region has 13 residues. After removal of 3 bases from V and 5 bases from J, the junction contained 2 bases not matched to a gene. The V gene's germline CDR1 is SNHLY and CDR2 FYNNEI. The DNA for the CDR3 is TGTGCCAGCAGTGAGTGGACAGGGGACGAGCAGTACTTC. Encoded protein: CASSEWTGDEQYF.

This clonotype was observed a handful of times. The chain couples TRBV6-5 to TRBJ1-1; D gene unclear. Trimming took off 4 bases at V and 0 bases at J, with 12 bases between the two ends. From germline, CDR1 is MNHEY and CDR2 SVGAGI. This CDR3 comprises 15 residues. The CDR3 here is CASSFSGTLNTEAFF. CDR3 DNA: TGTGCCAGCAGTTTTAGCGGAACCCTGAACACTGAAGCTTTCTTT.

This clonotype came up many times. V is TRBV2 and J is TRBJ1-2, with 10 bases aligning to TRBD1. V shed 6 bases, J shed 3 bases, and the junction held 7 bases outside the gene matches. The CDR3 covers 15 residues. Germline lookup yields CDR1 SNHLY and CDR2 FYNNEI. CDR3 protein: CASRERTGGDYGYTF. CDR3 in DNA: TGTGCCAGCAGGGAACGGACAGGGGGGGACTATGGCTACACCTTC.

This sequence joins TRBV30 and TRBJ1-2; TRBD1 matches 8 bases. The ends lost 1 base at V and 7 bases at J; junction bases unmatched: 5. This CDR3 is built from 13 residues. The germline V gene encodes CDR1 GTSNPN and CDR2 SVGIG (reference sequence). CDR3 sequence reads: CAWSADRGSGYTF. The CDR3 DNA reads as TGTGCCTGGAGTGCTGACAGGGGTTCTGGCTACACCTTC.

The chain joins TRBV19 to TRBJ2-2, with 9 bases that match TRBD1. The CDR3 is 17 amino acids. V lost 7 bases, J lost 5 bases, and 14 bases stayed unmatched. Looked up from germline, CDR1 is LNHDA and CDR2 is SQIVND (reference sequence). CDR3 sequence reads: CASKDLLTGGETGELFF. The CDR3 region has the DNA TGTGCCAGTAAGGACCTCCTGACAGGGGGTGAGACCGGGGAGCTGTTTTTT.